This entry features one T cell receptor (beta chain) sequence. What it recognizes is unknown. This sample is part of a study of T-cell memory formation after mild COVID-19. Study as a whole: Each donor largely had its own TCR clusters. The study's findings and limits: Day 15 to 85 contracting clones showed balanced CD4/CD8; later expanders leaned CD4+. Pre-infection memory harbored some responding clones, suggesting cross-reactive memory joined.

This CDR3 is 13 amino acids long. CDR1 and CDR2 (germline): SGHAT, FQNNGV. Between the trimmed V and J ends, which lost 1 base and 8 bases, there was a span of 9 bases. Using constant-segment primers, 5'RACE produced TCR alpha and TCR beta cDNA libraries carrying sample barcodes and UMIs. TCRdb reprocessed the 5' RACE reads with MiXCR, giving one entry per CDR3 protein. The top ten clones hold 20% to 25% of a sample with about 400,000 distinct CDR3 sequences, about 20% of them seen once. This rearrangement joins TRBV11-2 to TRBJ1-3; D is ambiguous. This clonotype was sampled from a man aged 18 to 35 who had mild COVID-19 (a few samples of this study predate the infection). Cell type and time point are not known. Sequencing was done on a sample of PBMCs or a T cell subset sorted from them (not recorded which). CDR3 sequence (DNA): TGTGCCAGCAGCTTAGGCCCCGTCGACACCATATATTTT. It is translated as CASSLGPVDTIYF.